Listed below are T cell receptor beta chains from one sample, sequenced in a study of T cell responses to AZD1222 COVID-19 vaccine. Measured with immunoSEQ multiplex PCR; TCRdb has only the in-frame clones, and not every one. In the table there are 89,000 or so clones, around 90% of which are singletons. The specimen was peripheral blood, collected 28 days after the second AZD1222 dose. These receptors originate from an adult who received the AZD1222 COVID-19 vaccine. Both conserved end residues are part of each CDR3. The D gene is left open where the match is weak. Not every row has a clone size; where given, it reads once, few, many or a size class.

>TRBD1|NA|TRBV7-3|TRBJ1-2
TGTGCCAGCAGCCCCGGGACAGGGGGATCTGGCTACACCTTC
CASSPGTGGSGYTF
>NA|NA|TRBV29-1|TRBJ2-3
TGCAGCGTCGTAGATCTTAGCACAGATACGCAGTATTTT
CSVVDLSTDTQYF
>NA|once|TRBV5-1|TRBJ1-3
TGCGCCAGCAGCTTGGGACCGGAGCCTAGAAACACCATATATTTT
CASSLGPEPRNTIYF
>TRBD1|NA|TRBV5-1|TRBJ2-7
TGCGCCAGCGGAATCACAGGGGGCTCCTACGAGCAGTACTTC
CASGITGGSYEQYF
>NA|NA|TRBV7-9|TRBJ1-1
TGTGCCAGCAGCCTCCCAATGATGAACACTGAAGCTTTCTTT
CASSLPMMNTEAFF
>TRBD2|NA|TRBV7-2|TRBJ2-1
TGTGCCAGCAGCTTTTTACCGGGACTAGCCGGCAATGAGCAGTTCTTC
CASSFLPGLAGNEQFF
>NA|NA|TRBV5-1|TRBJ1-2
TGCGCCAGCAGTCTGACAGGTACCTTTGGCTACACCTTC
CASSLTGTFGYTF
>NA|NA|TRBV11-3|TRBJ2-3
TGTGCCAGCAGCTTAAGCAGGGGGGCGGATACGCAGTATTTT
CASSLSRGADTQYF
>NA|NA|TRBV2|TRBJ1-5
TGTGCCAGCAGTGAACTGGGGGGCTCTCAGCCCCAGCATTTT
CASSELGGSQPQHF
>TRBD1|NA|TRBV29-1|TRBJ1-1
TGCAGCGTAGGGACAGGGGCCCAGATGAACACTGAAGCTTTCTTT
CSVGTGAQMNTEAFF
>NA|NA|TRBV4-1|TRBJ1-4
TGCGCCAGCCGACAGGCCGCAACTAATGAAAAACTGTTTTTT
CASRQAATNEKLFF
>NA|NA|TRBV29-1|TRBJ1-2
TGCAGCGCTGGTCGTTCGAACTATGGCTACACCTTC
CSAGRSNYGYTF
>NA|NA|TRBV4-1|TRBJ1-5
TGCGCCAGCAGCCAAGACTCTCAGCCCCAGCATTTT
CASSQDSQPQHF
>NA|NA|TRBV7-8|TRBJ2-7
TGTGCCAGCAGCTTAGTGGGAGGATCCTACGAGCAGTACTTC
CASSLVGGSYEQYF
>TRBD2|NA|TRBV5-1|TRBJ2-3
TGCGCCAGCAGCTTGTCTGGCGGGAGGACAGATACGCAGTATTTT
CASSLSGGRTDTQYF
>NA|NA|TRBV29-1|TRBJ2-4
TGCAGCGTTGAAGACACTTTACAGGGATTCGTACTAGCCAAAAACATTCAGTACTTC
CSVEDTLQGFVLAKNIQYF
>NA|few|TRBV7-9|TRBJ1-4
TGTGCCAGCAGCTTCAGGGCCGGAAAACTGTTTTTT
CASSFRAGKLFF
>NA|few|TRBV28|TRBJ2-7
TGTGCCAGCCAAGAGCGGAACTACGAGCAGTACTTC
CASQERNYEQYF
>NA|NA|TRBV6-5|TRBJ2-3
TGTGCCAGCAGTTTTAGCGACTCTAGCACAGATACGCAGTATTTT
CASSFSDSSTDTQYF
>NA|NA|TRBV7-8|TRBJ2-1
TGTGCCAGCAGCCTTAGGAGGGCTGACCCTTACAATGAGCAGTTCTTC
CASSLRRADPYNEQFF
>NA|NA|TRBV9|TRBJ1-1
TGTGCCAGCAGCGTGGGGGCAGCTGGGGACACTGAAGCTTTCTTT
CASSVGAAGDTEAFF
>NA|NA|TRBV24-1|TRBJ1-1
TGTGCCACCTACTCAACGTCCCAGGGGAACACTGAAGCTTTCTTT
CATYSTSQGNTEAFF
>TRBD2|NA|TRBV5-4|TRBJ2-1
TGTGCCAGCAGCGGGGCAGTCGGGACTAGCGGGAGAGGTGAGCAGTTCTTC
CASSGAVGTSGRGEQFF
>NA|NA|TRBV10-3|TRBJ2-7
TGTGCCATCAGTGAAACTCCGGGGCAGGGTAACGACGAGCAGTACTTC
CAISETPGQGNDEQYF
>NA|NA|TRBV20-1|TRBJ1-2
TGCAGTGCTAGAAGTCCCTATGGCTACACCTTC
CSARSPYGYTF
>TRBD1|NA|TRBV6-5|TRBJ1-1
TGTGCCAGCAGTCGGACAGGGGGAAACACTGAAGCTTTCTTT
CASSRTGGNTEAFF
>NA|NA|TRBV7-9|TRBJ1-1
TGTGCCAGCAGCGCGGGACGGTTGGTCACTGAAGCTTTCTTT
CASSAGRLVTEAFF
>TRBD1|few|TRBV11-2|TRBJ1-3
TGTGCCAGCAGCCCTAGACAGGGAGATGGAAACACCATATATTTT
CASSPRQGDGNTIYF
>TRBD2|NA|TRBV18|TRBJ2-3
TGTGCCAGCTCACCAGCCGGGACTAGCGGGACTTATAGCACAGATACGCAGTATTTT
CASSPAGTSGTYSTDTQYF
>NA|NA|TRBV2|TRBJ1-3
TGTGCCAGCAGTTTTATCGGACACCTCTCTTCTGGAAACACCATATATTTT
CASSFIGHLSSGNTIYF
>NA|NA|TRBV11-2|TRBJ2-2
TGTGCCAGCAGCGATGGACAGCTTACCGGGGAGCTGTTTTTT
CASSDGQLTGELFF
>NA|NA|TRBV9|TRBJ2-2
TGTGCCAGCAGCCTAGGGCCTGGGACTAACACCGGGGAGCTGTTTTTT
CASSLGPGTNTGELFF
>TRBD2|NA|TRBV28|TRBJ2-1
TGTGCCAGCAGTTCCTCCGAGGGAGGGTACAATGAGCAGTTCTTC
CASSSSEGGYNEQFF
>TRBD1|NA|TRBV28|TRBJ2-7
TGTGCCAGCAGGGGACAGGGGTTCTCCTACGAGCAGTACTTC
CASRGQGFSYEQYF
>NA|NA|TRBV30|TRBJ2-3
TGTGCCTGGAGGCGGGCAGCCACAGATACGCAGTATTTT
CAWRRAATDTQYF
>NA|NA|TRBV27|TRBJ1-4
TGTGCCAGCAGACACTTTGCAACTAATGAAAAACTGTTTTTT
CASRHFATNEKLFF
>NA|NA|TRBV6-2/TRBV6-3|TRBJ1-1
TGTGCCAGCAGTTACAGGGGTTACACTGAAGCTTTCTTT
CASSYRGYTEAFF
>NA|NA|TRBV4-1|TRBJ2-7
TGCGCCAGCAGCCAGACGGGGGTCCGCGAGCAGTACTTC
CASSQTGVREQYF
>TRBD2|NA|TRBV6-5|TRBJ2-1
TGTGCCAGCAGTTCCAGTACTAGCGGGCTTGCCAATGAGCAGTTCTTC
CASSSSTSGLANEQFF
>NA|NA|TRBV29-1|TRBJ1-6
TGCAGCGTCCCGGGTGATTCACCCCTCCACTTT
CSVPGDSPLHF
>NA|NA|TRBV6-5|TRBJ1-5
TGTGCCAGCACCCGACAGGAGAATCAGCCCCAGCATTTT
CASTRQENQPQHF
>NA|NA|TRBV7-2|TRBJ2-7
TGTGCCAGCAGCCCGATGCGGGGGCGTGGGGAGCAGTACTTC
CASSPMRGRGEQYF
>TRBD2|NA|TRBV11-2|TRBJ2-7
TGTGCCAGTACCAGACTAGCGGGGGTTTACGAGCAGTACTTC
CASTRLAGVYEQYF
>TRBD2|once|TRBV27|TRBJ2-3
TGTGCCAGCAGACCTGGACTAGCGAGCACAGATACGCAGTATTTT
CASRPGLASTDTQYF
>TRBD1|NA|TRBV14|TRBJ2-5
TGTGCCAGCAGCCCTCCGGGACAGGGGGAAGAGACCCAGTACTTC
CASSPPGQGEETQYF
>NA|NA|TRBV4-2|TRBJ1-5
TGTGCCAGCAGCCAATCCGTAAATCAGCCCCAGCATTTT
CASSQSVNQPQHF
>NA|NA|TRBV29-1|TRBJ1-2
TGCAGCGGGGGCACAACGGCGGTACAGAACGATGGCTACACCTTC
CSGGTTAVQNDGYTF
>NA|NA|TRBV9|TRBJ1-1
TGTGCCAGCAGCGTAGATGGGACGGTGAACACTGAAGCTTTCTTT
CASSVDGTVNTEAFF
>TRBD2|NA|TRBV24-1|TRBJ2-7
TGTGCCACCAGTGCTGGACTAGCGGGAGGCTACGAGCAGTACTTC
CATSAGLAGGYEQYF
>NA|NA|TRBV21-1|TRBJ2-3
TGTGCCAGCAGCAAAACAGGTGCGACTTGGCCACCTTTAAAGGCTAGCACAGATACGCAGTATTTT
CASSKTGATWPPLKASTDTQYF
>TRBD1|NA|TRBV13|TRBJ2-3
TGTGCCAGCAGCTCACCGTTGGGGACAGGGGGCACGACAGATACGCAGTATTTT
CASSSPLGTGGTTDTQYF
>TRBD1|NA|TRBV2|TRBJ1-2
TGTGCCAGCAGTGAAACCCCCGGGACAGGGGGTGGCTACACCTTC
CASSETPGTGGGYTF
>TRBD2|NA|TRBV5-4|TRBJ2-1
TGTGCCAGCAGCCCCGGGACTAGCGGAAACAATGAGCAGTTCTTC
CASSPGTSGNNEQFF
>TRBD1|NA|TRBV6-4|TRBJ2-3
TGTGCCAGCAGTGACTCGGCAGGGGGCGGGACAGATACGCAGTATTTT
CASSDSAGGGTDTQYF
>TRBD2|once|TRBV7-2|TRBJ2-5
TGTGCCAGCAGCTTTATGGCTACTAGCGGGGGGCAAGAGACCCAGTACTTC
CASSFMATSGGQETQYF
>NA|NA|TRBV24-1|TRBJ2-1
TGTGCCACCAGTGATCCAGCGGGCCCCCTGGGGTACAATGAGCAGTTCTTC
CATSDPAGPLGYNEQFF
>TRBD1|NA|TRBV7-7|TRBJ2-1
TGTGCTAGCAGTCCGGACAGGGAGGTCAATGAGCAGTTCTTC
CASSPDREVNEQFF
>TRBD1|NA|TRBV6-5|TRBJ1-3
TGTGCCAGCAGTCTCACAGGGGCCACCATATATTTT
CASSLTGATIYF
>NA|NA|TRBV27|TRBJ2-1
TGTGCCAGCAGTTTAATAGGGGGGAATGAGCAGTTCTTC
CASSLIGGNEQFF